This T cell receptor beta chain was documented in a study of T-cell memory formation after mild COVID-19. General study results and limits: Contracting CD4+ clones sat mainly in CM and EM; CD8+ in EMRA. Within pre-infection memory, some responding clones were found, suggesting cross-reactive memory joined.

5'RACE, which relied on constant-segment primers, yielded TCR alpha and TCR beta cDNA libraries carrying sample barcodes and UMIs. TCRdb called the 5' RACE reads again in MiXCR, with one record for every CDR3 protein. Seen here are about 410,000 distinct CDR3 sequences, less than 25% observed once, and the top ten hold around 14%. The V and J ends lost 5 bases and 2 bases, in that order; junction bases with no gene match: 9. CDR1 and CDR2 (germline): SGHVS, FQNEAQ. The CDR3 loop spans 15 amino acids. About this clonotype itself: Its target is unknown.

The source material was PBMCs or a T cell subset sorted from them (not recorded which). The chain recombines TRBV7-8 with TRBJ2-7; 7 bases agree with TRBD2. The clonotype comes from an adult woman who had mild COVID-19 (a few samples of this study predate the infection). Cell type and time point are not known. CDR3 amino acids: CASSPPGGSPYEQYF. The CDR3, as DNA: TGTGCCAGCAGCCCGCCGGGAGGCAGCCCCTACGAGCAGTACTTC. The entire variable domain, with the rest obtained from reference TRBV7-8 and TRBJ2-7, is as follows: GAGVSQSPRYKVAKRGQDVALRCDPISGHVSLFWYQQALGQGPEFLTYFQNEAQLDKSGLPSDRFFAERPEGSVSTLKIQRTQQEDSAVYLCASSPPGGSPYEQYFGPGTRLTVT.